The TCR beta chain described here comes from a study of CD8 T cells in Susac syndrome. Whole-study context: At the time of blood draw, patients with Susac syndrome were therapy-naive, receiving corticosteroids, or receiving intravenous immunoglobulin alone.

Between the trimmed V and J ends, which lost 0 bases and 3 bases, there was a span of 12 bases. Germline assignment: CDR1 LGHNA and CDR2 YSLEER. There are 16 residues in the CDR3. The authors reverse transcribed about 0.5 to 1 ug RNA with random hexamers. From the immunoSEQ multiplex PCR reads, TCRdb called clonotypes with MiXCR, one entry per CDR3 protein. The sample lists some 180,000 distinct CDR3 sequences, around 94% occurring once. This chain joins TRBV4-3 and TRBJ2-1; D unresolved. The material sequenced was CD4+ T cells from PBMCs. The sequence came from a human donor with Susac syndrome. The CDR3 region has the DNA TGCGCCAGCAGCCAAGATTTCGACGGGCACTACAATGAGCAGTTCTTC. It yields the protein CASSQDFDGHYNEQFF.